A single sample gave rise to the 23 T cell receptor beta chains below, sequenced in a study of response to subunit inactivated influenza vaccine. Using its own MiXCR run on the RT-PCR reads, TCRdb lists one record per CDR3 protein. Of about 520,000 distinct CDR3 sequences detected, about 25% appear once; the ten largest clones hold approximately 2%. The sequencing used CD4+ T cells sorted from PBMCs, collected approximately 5 days after vaccination. These receptors originate from a man aged 50 to 59 who received an inactivated influenza vaccine.

The genes are TRBV5-4 and TRBJ2-3; maybe TRBD1 (6 bases). This CDR3 has 15 amino acids. Germline loops: CDR1 SGHNT, CDR2 YYREEE (reference sequence). V lost 4 bases, J lost 2 bases, and 14 bases lay in between. The CDR3 nucleotides read TGTGCCAGCAGCCCGACAGGACGTATCACAGATACGCAGTATTTT. Translation gives CASSPTGRITDTQYF.

The V gene is TRBV5-1, the J gene TRBJ2-5, with D possibly being TRBD2 (7 bases). The CDR3 spans 16 residues. In germline, CDR1 is SGHRS, CDR2 YFSETQ. V gave up 1 base and J gave up 1 base, with 14 bases separating them. CDR3 bases: TGCGCCAGCAGCTTGCCACGCGGGGGCTCCCAAGAGACCCAGTACTTC. This translates into CASSLPRGGSQETQYF.

The V and J genes are TRBV5-1 and TRBJ2-3; 9 bases match TRBD2. The CDR3 loop spans 17 amino acids. Germline CDR1 is SGHRS and CDR2 is YFSETQ. The V gene end was trimmed by 5 bases and the J gene end by 1 base; junction bases not matched to a gene: 11. DNA of the CDR3: TGCGCCAGCAGGTTAGAAATTAGCGGGGGCCGCACAGATACGCAGTATTTT. Translated, it gives CASRLEISGGRTDTQYF.

The CDR3 loop reads CAISGGLAGRGGYNEQFF. CDR3 nucleotides: TGTGCCATCAGTGGAGGACTAGCGGGACGGGGCGGCTACAATGAGCAGTTCTTC. The chain employs TRBV10-3 and TRBJ2-1; 12 nucleotides match TRBD2. This CDR3 region has 18 residues. V lost 4 bases and J lost 3; bases outside the gene matches: 10. Germline V gene sequence: CDR1 ENHRY, CDR2 SYGVKD.

Here the CDR3 reads CASRDDTYGYTF. In nucleotides, the CDR3 is TGTGCCAGCAGGGACGACACGTATGGCTACACCTTC. The rearrangement uses TRBV2 and TRBJ1-2; no clear D gene. Germline-derived CDR1 and CDR2 are SNHLY and FYNNEI. Between the trimmed V and J ends, which lost 6 bases and 5 bases, there was a span of 10 bases. This CDR3 is built from 12 residues.

On this clonotype: One end of the junction is discordant with germline, which a read error may explain. This chain links TRBV7-2 with TRBJ2-7; tentatively, D is TRBD2 (5 bases). The germline gives CDR1 SGHTA, CDR2 FQGNSA. The CDR3 covers 13 residues. CDR3 nucleotide sequence: TGTGCCAGCAGATTTACCCCTAGTAGCGACCCGACCTTC. This codes for CASRFTPSSDPTF.

The chain recombines TRBV7-2 with TRBJ2-7, with D maybe TRBD2 (6 bases). V gave up 4 bases and J gave up 6 bases, with 19 bases separating them. Per germline, CDR1 SGHTA and CDR2 FQGNSA. The length of the CDR3 is 15 residues. The CDR3 loop is CASSSPRMRGTEQYF. As DNA, the CDR3 is TGTGCCAGCAGCTCCCCTAGGATGCGGGGAACCGAGCAGTACTTC.

The chain uses TRBV5-1 and TRBJ2-3, with D maybe TRBD2 (6 bases). The germline gives CDR1 SGHRS, CDR2 YFSETQ. Deletions cut 3 bases from V and 5 bases from J, with 22 bases between. This CDR3 is 17 amino acids long. In DNA form, the CDR3 reads TGCGCCAGCAGCTCCCTGGGGACTCGCAGTTTGAGAGATACGCAGTATTTT. Translated: CASSSLGTRSLRDTQYF.

The chain carries TRBV4-2 and TRBJ2-1; a possible D gene is TRBD2 (5 bases). Trimming removed 5 bases from V and 7 bases from J, with 21 bases in between. The CDR3 is made up of 16 amino acids. Per the germline V gene, CDR1 is LGHNA and CDR2 is YNFKEQ. CDR3 loop: CASSKSGVSSLNEQFF. The DNA of the CDR3 is TGTGCCAGCAGCAAGTCCGGGGTGTCTAGTTTGAATGAGCAGTTCTTC.

This rearrangement joins TRBV4-3 to TRBJ2-1; 13 bases agree with TRBD2. J lost 9 bases, V lost 0 bases, and 14 bases had no gene match. The CDR3 totals 19 residues. CDR1 and CDR2 from the germline V gene are LGHNA and YSLEER. The CDR3 is CASSQDRDRTSGSFGEQFF. The CDR3 nucleotides read TGCGCCAGCAGCCAAGATCGAGATAGGACTAGCGGGAGTTTTGGTGAGCAGTTCTTC.

The chain links TRBV12-3 or TRBV12-4 to TRBJ2-3, with D tentatively TRBD2 (5 bases). V dropped 3 bases and J dropped 3 bases, with 7 bases sitting between them. This CDR3 is built from 13 residues. In nucleotides, the CDR3 is TGTGCCAGCAGTTTTACTAGAACAGATACGCAGTATTTT. The encoded protein is CASSFTRTDTQYF.

This clonotype was picked up many times. The chain carries TRBV5-1 and TRBJ2-7, with a weak D call TRBD1 (6 bases). The V gene's germline CDR1 is SGHRS and CDR2 YFSETQ. The CDR3 spans 15 residues. Trimming took 4 bases from V and 2 from J, leaving 16 bases between them. The CDR3 DNA sequence: TGCGCCAGCAGCCCCGGGACACACGTCCCCTACGAGCAGTACTTC. Its protein product is CASSPGTHVPYEQYF.

The chain employs TRBV6-2 or TRBV6-3 and TRBJ1-1; maybe TRBD1 (5 bases). This CDR3 is 14 amino acids long. CDR1 is MNHEY and CDR2 is SVGEGT in the germline V gene. V shed 5 bases and J shed 2 bases, with 12 bases lying between them. The CDR3 nucleotides read TGTGCCAGCAGTCAAGGAGGGGTCAACACTGAAGCTTTCTTT. As protein: CASSQGGVNTEAFF.

The V and J genes are TRBV28 and TRBJ2-7, with 8 bases that match TRBD2. The CDR3 has 16 amino acids. J was trimmed by 3 bases and V by 1 base; bases with no gene match: 8. Germline V gene lookup returns CDR1 MDHEN and CDR2 SYDVKM. CDR3 in DNA: TGTGCCAGCAGTTTATTTAGCGGGATATGGGGCTACGAGCAGTACTTC. Its protein product is CASSLFSGIWGYEQYF.

This clonotype was observed a handful of times. The chain employs TRBV4-3 and TRBJ2-5; D is possibly TRBD1 (6 bases). V was cut by 0 bases and J by 1 base, with 6 bases left in between. This CDR3 contains 14 residues. CDR1 and CDR2 (germline): LGHNA, YSLEER. Here the CDR3 DNA reads TGCGCCAGCAGCCAAGACAGGGGCCAAGAGACCCAGTACTTC. This gives the protein CASSQDRGQETQYF.

The J gene is TRBJ2-2, the V gene TRBV4-3; D is perhaps TRBD1 (5 bases). Trimming pared 0 bases from V and 6 bases from J, leaving 11 bases between. Looked up from germline, CDR1 is LGHNA and CDR2 is YSLEER. This CDR3 has 15 residues. The CDR3 DNA reads TGCGCCAGCAGCCAAGATAATGGGGCACCCGGGGAGCTGTTTTTT. The encoded protein is CASSQDNGAPGELFF.

This clonotype was recorded at least ten times. The chain uses TRBV29-1 and TRBJ2-7, with 8 bases lining up with TRBD1. Germline trimming cut 6 bases from V and 2 bases from J; bases unmatched to any gene: 6. There are 13 residues in the CDR3. The germline CDR1 and CDR2 sequences are SQVTM and ANQGSEA. The CDR3 DNA reads TGCAGCGTCGTGGACAGGGCAGCCTACGAGCAGTACTTC. This gives the protein CSVVDRAAYEQYF.

The V call is TRBV7-9, the J call TRBJ1-2; possible D gene TRBD1, 5 bases. Trimming removed 7 bases at V and 0 bases at J, with 9 bases between. Germline V gene lookup returns CDR1 SEHNR and CDR2 FQNEAQ (reference sequence). The CDR3 covers 13 residues. The CDR3 sequence is CASTGDANYGYTF. The CDR3 DNA is TGTGCCAGCACGGGGGACGCTAACTATGGCTACACCTTC.

The table lists this clonotype with a count of one. The chain employs TRBV7-7 and TRBJ2-7; D call uncertain. From germline, CDR1 is SSHAT and CDR2 FNYEAQ (reference sequence). The CDR3 has 13 amino acids. Trimming cost V 1 base and J 6 bases, with 10 bases left between them. CDR3 sequence: CASSLVTFGEQYF. CDR3 bases: TGTGCCAGCAGCTTAGTTACATTCGGCGAGCAGTACTTC.

A few counts support this clonotype. V usage is TRBV5-1 and J usage is TRBJ2-1; D remains unclear. The CDR3 has 16 amino acids. Germline loops: CDR1 SGHRS, CDR2 YFSETQ. V lost 4 bases and J 2 bases, leaving 16 bases between the germline ends. CDR3 amino acids: CASSLRLRSAYNEQFF. The CDR3 nucleotides read TGCGCCAGCAGCCTCCGCCTGCGTAGTGCCTACAATGAGCAGTTCTTC.

This clonotype has a handful of counts. V is TRBV6-5 and J is TRBJ1-6; D ambiguous. Germline V lookup: CDR1 MNHEY, CDR2 SVGAGI. The length of the CDR3 is 14 residues. V was clipped by 0 bases and J by 8 bases, with 8 bases between them. CDR3 bases: TGTGCCAGCAGTTACTCGAGTAGGGATTCACCCCTCCACTTT. Translated: CASSYSSRDSPLHF.

The chain links TRBV7-9 to TRBJ2-3; TRBD1 matches 7 bases. Losses at the gene ends were 6 bases for V and 4 bases for J; bases not matched to a gene: 4. In germline, CDR1 is SEHNR, CDR2 FQNEAQ (reference sequence). This CDR3 contains 13 residues. This CDR3 reads CASRYRGPDTQYF. The CDR3 DNA sequence: TGTGCCAGCAGATACAGGGGCCCAGATACGCAGTATTTT.

The chain is built from TRBV20-1 and TRBJ2-3; 11 bases are a match to TRBD2. Looked up from germline, CDR1 is DFQATT and CDR2 is SNEGSKA (reference sequence). The CDR3 covers 16 residues. With 3 bases clipped from V and 4 bases from J, the junction kept 9 bases outside the gene matches. CDR3 amino acids: CSARGSSSGRSDTQYF. The CDR3 region has the DNA TGCAGTGCTAGGGGAAGTTCTAGCGGGAGGTCAGATACGCAGTATTTT.